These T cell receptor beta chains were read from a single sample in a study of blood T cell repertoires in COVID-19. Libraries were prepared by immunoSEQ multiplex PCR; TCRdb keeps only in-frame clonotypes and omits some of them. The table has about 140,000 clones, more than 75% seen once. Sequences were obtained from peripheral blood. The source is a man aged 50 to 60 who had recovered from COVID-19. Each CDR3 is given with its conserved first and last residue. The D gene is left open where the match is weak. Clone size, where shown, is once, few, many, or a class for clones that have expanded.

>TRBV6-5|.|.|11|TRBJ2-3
TGTGCCAGCAGTTACCTGGATACGCAGTATTTT
CASSYLDTQYF
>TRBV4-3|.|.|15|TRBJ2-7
TGCGCCAGCAGCCAAGATATCGAGGACTCCTACGAGCAGTACTTC
CASSQDIEDSYEQYF
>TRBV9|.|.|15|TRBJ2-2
TGTGCCAGCAGCTCCACGGGGGGCCTGGCCGGGGAGCTGTTTTTT
CASSSTGGLAGELFF
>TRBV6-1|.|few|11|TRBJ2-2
TGTGCCAGCAGTGACGCCGGGGAGCTGTTTTTT
CASSDAGELFF
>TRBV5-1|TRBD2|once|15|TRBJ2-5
TGCGCCAGCAGCTTGTATACTAGCGGCCAAGAGACCCAGTACTTC
CASSLYTSGQETQYF
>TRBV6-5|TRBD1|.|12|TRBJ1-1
TGTGCCAGCAGTTCGTCAGGGGGCCAAGCTTTCTTT
CASSSSGGQAFF
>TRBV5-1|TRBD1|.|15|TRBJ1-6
TGCGCCAGCAGCTTTAGGGACAGCTATAATTCACCCCTCCACTTT
CASSFRDSYNSPLHF
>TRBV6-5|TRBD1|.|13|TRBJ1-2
TGTGCCAGCAGGGGGACAGGGCTTGGTGGCTACACCTTC
CASRGTGLGGYTF
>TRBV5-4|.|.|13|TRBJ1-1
TGTGCCAGCAGCTTGGAGGGGGTCGCTGAAGCTTTCTTT
CASSLEGVAEAFF
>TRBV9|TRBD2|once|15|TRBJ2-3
TGTGCCAGCAGCCCTCTTAGCGGGAGCACAGATACGCAGTATTTT
CASSPLSGSTDTQYF
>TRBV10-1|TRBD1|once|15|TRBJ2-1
TGCGCCAGCAGTGACACGACAGGGGGCCACAATGAGCAGTTCTTC
CASSDTTGGHNEQFF
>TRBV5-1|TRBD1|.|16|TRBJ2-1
TGCGCCAGCAGCTCCGAGCCGGGACAGGGGAACAATGAGCAGTTCTTC
CASSSEPGQGNNEQFF
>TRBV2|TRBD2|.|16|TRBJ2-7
TGTGCCAGCAGTCCCGCCAGCGGGGGAGTGCCCTACGAGCAGTACTTT
CASSPASGGVPYEQYF
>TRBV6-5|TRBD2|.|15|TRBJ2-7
TGTGCCAGCAGCCAACTAGCGGGGGGCTCCTACGAGCAGTACTTC
CASSQLAGGSYEQYF
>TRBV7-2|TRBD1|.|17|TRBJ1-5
TGTGCCAGCAGCTACACAGGGGGCAGTTTTAGCAATCAGCCCCAGCATTTT
CASSYTGGSFSNQPQHF
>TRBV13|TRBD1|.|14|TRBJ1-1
TGTGCCAGCAGTCCGACAGGGGTTGGCACTGAAGCTTTCTTT
CASSPTGVGTEAFF
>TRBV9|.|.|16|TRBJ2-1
TGTGCCAGCAGCTCCTCTGCGGGAAGCTCCTACAATGAGCAGTTCTTC
CASSSSAGSSYNEQFF
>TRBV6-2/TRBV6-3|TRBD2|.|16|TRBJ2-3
TGTGCCAGCAGTTACTCGATACTAGCGGGGGCGGATACGCAGTATTTT
CASSYSILAGADTQYF
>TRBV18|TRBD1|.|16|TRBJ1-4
TGTGCCAGCTCACCTCGGACAGGCGCCTTTAATGAAAAACTGTTTTTT
CASSPRTGAFNEKLFF
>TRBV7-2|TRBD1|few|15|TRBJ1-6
TGTGCCAGCAGCTTTACCGGGACAGGGGCTTCACCCCTCCACTTT
CASSFTGTGASPLHF
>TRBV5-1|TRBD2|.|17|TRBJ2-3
TGCGCCAGCAGCTTGTGGCTAGCGGGGGGTAGCACAGATACGCAGTATTTT
CASSLWLAGGSTDTQYF
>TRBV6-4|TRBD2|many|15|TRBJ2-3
TGTGCCAGCAGTGACTCGAGCGGGGGGGCAGATACGCAGTATTTT
CASSDSSGGADTQYF
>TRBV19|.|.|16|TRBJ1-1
TGTGCCAGTAGCAATGACGGGACAACCTTCACTGGTGAAGCTTTCTTT
CASSNDGTTFTGEAFF
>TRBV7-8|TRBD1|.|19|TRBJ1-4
TGTGCCAGCAGCCCCCAGACAGGGGGCGCGAGCCTCGCTAATGAAAAACTGTTTTTT
CASSPQTGGASLANEKLFF
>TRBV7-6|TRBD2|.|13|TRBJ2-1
TGTGCAATTAGCGGGGGGGCCGGAAATGAGCAGTTCTTC
CAISGGAGNEQFF
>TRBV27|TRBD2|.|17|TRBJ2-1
TGTGCCAGCAGTTTATTTAGGGGACTAGCGGGGGATAATGAGCAGTTCTTC
CASSLFRGLAGDNEQFF
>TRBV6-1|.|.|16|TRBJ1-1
TGTGCCAGCAGTGAAGGTCCGGCGGGTTCGGACACTGAAGCTTTCTTT
CASSEGPAGSDTEAFF